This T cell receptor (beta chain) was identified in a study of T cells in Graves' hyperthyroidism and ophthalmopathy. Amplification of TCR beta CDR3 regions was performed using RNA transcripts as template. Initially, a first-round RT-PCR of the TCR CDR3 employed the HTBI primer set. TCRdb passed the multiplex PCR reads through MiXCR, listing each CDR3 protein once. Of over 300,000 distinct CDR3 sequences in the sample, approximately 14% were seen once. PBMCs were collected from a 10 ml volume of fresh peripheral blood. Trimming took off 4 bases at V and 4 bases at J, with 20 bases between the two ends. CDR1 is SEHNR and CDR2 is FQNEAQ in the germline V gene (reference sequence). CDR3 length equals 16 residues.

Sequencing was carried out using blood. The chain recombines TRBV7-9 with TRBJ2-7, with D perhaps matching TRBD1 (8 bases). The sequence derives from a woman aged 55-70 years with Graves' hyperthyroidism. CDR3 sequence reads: CASSSGQGGVWYEQYF. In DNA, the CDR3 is TGTGCCAGCAGCTCCGGACAGGGAGGGGTTTGGTACGAGCAGTACTTC.